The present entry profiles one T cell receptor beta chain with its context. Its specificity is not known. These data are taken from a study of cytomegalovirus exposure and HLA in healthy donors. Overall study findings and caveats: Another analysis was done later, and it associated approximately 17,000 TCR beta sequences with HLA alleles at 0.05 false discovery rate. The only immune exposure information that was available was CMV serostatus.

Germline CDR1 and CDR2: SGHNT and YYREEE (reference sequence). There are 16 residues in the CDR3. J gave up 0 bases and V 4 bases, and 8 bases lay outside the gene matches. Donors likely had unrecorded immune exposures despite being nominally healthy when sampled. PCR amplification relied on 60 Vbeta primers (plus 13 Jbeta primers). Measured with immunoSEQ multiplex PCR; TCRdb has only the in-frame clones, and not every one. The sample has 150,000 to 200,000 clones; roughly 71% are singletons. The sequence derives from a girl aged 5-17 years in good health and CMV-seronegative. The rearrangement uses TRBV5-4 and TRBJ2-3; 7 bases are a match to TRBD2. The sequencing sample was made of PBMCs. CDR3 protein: CASSPGEGASTDTQYF. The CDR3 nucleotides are TGTGCCAGCAGCCCCGGGGAGGGAGCTAGCACAGATACGCAGTATTTT.